Presented here are 5 T cell receptor beta chains from one specimen sequenced in a study of cytomegalovirus exposure and HLA in healthy donors. PCR primers comprised 60 Vbeta and 13 Jbeta primers. The protocol was immunoSEQ multiplex PCR, while the TCRdb copy is restricted to in-frame clones and leaves out a portion. The sample records about 200,000 clones, 75% to 90% being singletons. Sequencing was done on a sample of PBMCs. Receptors originate from a woman aged 30 to 39 in good health and CMV-seronegative.

The CDR3 protein is CASSLGQGSTDTQYF. The CDR3 coding sequence is TGTGCCAGTAGTCTGGGACAGGGCAGCACAGATACGCAGTATTTT. V usage is TRBV19 and J usage is TRBJ2-3; 9 nucleotides line up with TRBD1. This CDR3 is built from 15 residues. Trimming cost V 5 bases and J 0 bases; bases outside gene matches: 3. The germline gives CDR1 LNHDA, CDR2 SQIVND (reference sequence).

The CDR3 DNA follows: TGTGCCAGCAGTTCGGCTCCGGGACTAGCGGAATACGAGCAGTACTTC. Its protein product is CASSSAPGLAEYEQYF. The chain links TRBV6-6 to TRBJ2-7, with 11 bases matching TRBD2. CDR3 size: 16 residues. The germline V gene has CDR1 MNHNY and CDR2 SVGAGI (reference sequence). The V segment lost 4 bases and the J segment 4 bases; nucleotides outside the gene matches: 9.

This clone was seen only once. This chain connects TRBV5-1 to TRBJ2-7; the D gene is possibly TRBD1 (5 bases). Germline CDR1 reads SGHRS; CDR2 reads YFSETQ. This CDR3 is 16 amino acids long. V shed 3 bases and J shed 5 bases, with 21 bases lying between them. CDR3 amino acids: CASSSPGRTHPHEQYF. In nucleotides, the CDR3 is TGCGCCAGCAGCTCCCCAGGGCGGACCCACCCCCACGAGCAGTACTTC. The whole variable domain, filled in from reference TRBV5-1 and TRBJ2-7, reads KAGVTQTPRYLIKTRGQQVTLSCSPISGHRSVSWYQQTPGQGLQFLFEYFSETQRNKGNFPGRFSGRQFSNSRSEMNVSTLELGDSALYLCASSSPGRTHPHEQYFGPGTRLTVT.

The rearrangement joins TRBV5-1 to TRBJ2-2, with D unresolved. V gave up 3 bases and J gave up 6 bases, with 15 bases separating them. In germline, CDR1 is SGHRS, CDR2 YFSETQ. The CDR3 is 15 amino acids. CDR3 coding DNA: TGCGCCAGCAGCTCGCTCCTTGATGGGCCCGGGGAGCTGTTTTTT. This gives the protein CASSSLLDGPGELFF.

This clone was observed a few times. V and J are TRBV11-3 and TRBJ2-7; 8 bases map to TRBD1. The length of the CDR3 is 14 residues. Germline V gene lookup returns CDR1 SGHNT and CDR2 YENEEA. With 5 bases clipped from V and 5 bases from J, the junction kept 8 bases outside the gene matches. The CDR3 nucleotides read TGTGCCAGCAGCGGGCAGGGGGCTTATAACGAGCAGTACTTC. Its translation: CASSGQGAYNEQYF.